A selection of T cell receptor beta chains follows, all from one sample in a study of blood T cell repertoires in COVID-19. Clones were sequenced by immunoSEQ multiplex PCR, and TCRdb holds only the in-frame ones, with some missing. The sample contains hundreds of thousands of clones, approximately 90% of which appear only once. Sequenced input: PBMCs or T cells enriched from blood (not recorded which). These receptors came from a young man who had recovered from COVID-19. Each CDR3 is given with its conserved first and last residue. The D gene is left open where the match is weak. Some rows mark clone size as missing; the rest say once, few, many or name a class of expanded clone.

j_gene | abundance | len | v_gene | d_gene | CDR3aa | CDR3nt
TRBJ2-1 | NA | 14 | TRBV7-6 | TRBD1 | CASSLSDRANEQFF | TGTGCCAGCAGCCTATCCGACAGGGCCAATGAGCAGTTCTTC
TRBJ2-7 | few | 13 | TRBV19 | NA | CASSTGNSYEQYF | TGTGCCAGTAGCACAGGGAACTCCTACGAGCAGTACTTC
TRBJ2-1 | NA | 11 | TRBV4-1 | NA | CASSQYDEQFF | TGCGCCAGCAGCCAATATGATGAGCAGTTCTTC
TRBJ2-7 | medium-sized | 16 | TRBV10-3 | TRBD2 | CAISEPGASGRAEQYF | TGTGCCATCAGTGAGCCTGGGGCTAGCGGGAGGGCCGAGCAGTACTTC
TRBJ2-7 | NA | 14 | TRBV11-2 | TRBD1 | CASSPGQVSYEQYF | TGTGCCAGCAGCCCCGGACAGGTTTCCTACGAGCAGTACTTC
TRBJ2-2 | NA | 15 | TRBV10-3 | TRBD1 | CAISAGQVNTGELFF | TGTGCCATCAGTGCCGGACAGGTCAACACCGGGGAGCTGTTTTTT
TRBJ1-1 | NA | 16 | TRBV5-1 | TRBD1 | CASKGQASPMNTEAFF | TGCGCCAGCAAAGGACAGGCGTCACCCATGAACACTGAAGCTTTCTTT
TRBJ2-7 | NA | 14 | TRBV18 | TRBD2 | CASSLLAGVDEQYF | TGTGCCAGCTCACTACTAGCGGGAGTTGACGAGCAGTACTTC
TRBJ2-1 | once | 14 | TRBV29-1 | NA | CSVVYRAVYNEQFF | TGCAGCGTTGTTTACAGGGCGGTCTACAATGAGCAGTTCTTC
TRBJ1-2 | NA | 13 | TRBV6-5 | TRBD1 | CASKETGRYGYTF | TGTGCCAGCAAGGAGACAGGGCGGTATGGCTACACCTTC
TRBJ2-7 | NA | 15 | TRBV7-9 | TRBD2 | CASSLKVAGIYEQYF | TGTGCCAGCAGCTTAAAGGTAGCGGGGATTTACGAGCAGTACTTC
TRBJ2-7 | NA | 13 | TRBV19 | TRBD2 | CASSMAGGDEQYF | TGTGCCAGTAGTATGGCGGGAGGCGACGAGCAGTACTTC
TRBJ1-2 | NA | 17 | TRBV4-1 | TRBD1 | CASSQLSGTGGGGGYTF | TGCGCCAGCAGTCAACTATCCGGGACAGGGGGCGGTGGTGGCTACACCTTC
TRBJ1-1 | NA | 16 | TRBV11-2 | TRBD1 | CASSLRDSSMNTEAFF | TGTGCCAGCAGCCTCCGGGACAGTTCGATGAACACTGAAGCTTTCTTT
TRBJ1-4 | few | 16 | TRBV27 | TRBD1 | CASSLPGTAFNEKLFF | TGTGCCAGCAGTTTACCAGGGACAGCCTTTAATGAAAAACTGTTTTTT
TRBJ1-5 | NA | 15 | TRBV3-1/TRBV3-2 | NA | CASSQDSLQNQPQHF | TGTGCCAGCAGCCAAGATAGTTTACAGAATCAGCCCCAGCATTTT
TRBJ1-5 | once | 14 | TRBV6-5 | TRBD1 | CASSKDRGNQPQHF | TGTGCCAGCAGTAAGGACAGGGGTAATCAGCCCCAGCATTTT
TRBJ2-7 | NA | 16 | TRBV4-1 | TRBD1 | CASSQPRDRALYEQYF | TGCGCCAGCAGCCAACCCAGGGACAGGGCCCTCTACGAGCAGTACTTC
TRBJ1-2 | NA | 12 | TRBV2 | TRBD1 | CASSGHRGGYTF | TGTGCCAGCAGTGGGCACAGGGGCGGCTACACCTTC
TRBJ2-3 | NA | 16 | TRBV11-2 | TRBD2 | CATAGTSWPSTDTQYF | TGTGCCACCGCCGGGACTAGCTGGCCTAGCACAGATACGCAGTATTTT
TRBJ1-6 | NA | 15 | TRBV5-1 | NA | CASSRLQNYNSPLHF | TGCGCCAGCAGCCGCCTCCAGAATTATAATTCACCCCTCCACTTT
TRBJ1-5 | NA | 15 | TRBV19 | TRBD1 | CASSRDRGEVQPQHF | TGTGCCAGTAGCCGGGACAGGGGGGAAGTTCAGCCCCAGCATTTT
TRBJ2-7 | few | 12 | TRBV2 | TRBD1 | CASRQGAYEQYF | TGTGCCAGCCGACAGGGGGCCTACGAGCAGTACTTC
TRBJ2-2 | NA | 13 | TRBV19 | TRBD1 | CASSVQGSGELFF | TGTGCCAGTAGTGTACAGGGGAGCGGGGAGCTGTTTTTT
TRBJ2-1 | NA | 19 | TRBV5-4 | TRBD2 | CASSFPTSGSVVPMNEQFF | TGTGCCAGCAGCTTCCCGACTAGCGGGAGTGTGGTTCCCATGAATGAGCAGTTCTTC
TRBJ1-2 | few | 12 | TRBV27 | NA | CASSPGRYGYTF | TGTGCCAGCAGTCCGGGTAGATATGGCTACACCTTC
TRBJ2-5 | NA | 16 | TRBV7-9 | NA | CASSLGRQPKGETQYF | TGTGCCAGCAGCTTAGGACGGCAACCTAAGGGGGAGACCCAGTACTTC
TRBJ2-2 | few | 16 | TRBV10-3 | NA | CAISEGPTRVGGELFF | TGTGCCATCAGTGAAGGCCCCACCCGGGTGGGCGGGGAGCTGTTTTTT
TRBJ1-5 | NA | 14 | TRBV28 | NA | CASRALLQNQPQHF | TGTGCCAGCAGGGCCCTTTTACAGAATCAGCCCCAGCATTTT
TRBJ2-4 | NA | 17 | TRBV19 | TRBD1 | CASSIAFGQGDQNIQYF | TGTGCCAGTAGTATAGCTTTTGGGCAGGGGGACCAAAACATTCAGTACTTC
TRBJ1-6 | once | 15 | TRBV7-2 | NA | CASSSQGIHNSPLHF | TGTGCCAGCAGCTCCCAGGGTATCCATAATTCACCCCTCCACTTT
TRBJ2-2 | NA | 14 | TRBV4-2 | NA | CASSQDGDTGELFF | TGTGCCAGCAGCCAAGATGGAGACACCGGGGAGCTGTTTTTT
TRBJ2-3 | NA | 13 | TRBV6-4 | TRBD2 | CASRRDYTDTQYF | TGTGCCAGCAGACGGGACTACACAGATACGCAGTATTTT
TRBJ2-7 | NA | 15 | TRBV5-1 | TRBD1 | CASSLAGTGGLEQYF | TGCGCCAGCAGCTTAGCCGGGACAGGGGGCCTCGAGCAGTACTTC
TRBJ2-5 | NA | 15 | TRBV2 | NA | CASSVQRAEGETQYF | TGTGCCAGCAGTGTACAGCGGGCAGAAGGAGAGACCCAGTACTTC
TRBJ2-1 | NA | 15 | TRBV7-6 | TRBD1 | CASSSQGAPYNEQFF | TGTGCCAGCAGCTCACAGGGGGCCCCCTACAATGAGCAGTTCTTC
TRBJ2-2 | few | 16 | TRBV5-1 | TRBD2 | CASSPSGRVNTGELFF | TGCGCCAGCAGCCCTAGCGGGAGGGTTAACACCGGGGAGCTGTTTTTT
TRBJ1-2 | NA | 14 | TRBV5-1 | NA | CASSSPSGYYGYTF | TGCGCCAGCAGCTCCCCGTCGGGGTACTATGGCTACACCTTC
TRBJ2-1 | NA | 16 | TRBV11-2 | TRBD1 | CASSPRQGEGYNEQFF | TGTGCCAGCAGCCCTCGACAGGGGGAGGGCTACAATGAGCAGTTCTTC
TRBJ2-7 | NA | 14 | TRBV6-2/TRBV6-3 | NA | CASGPLTSSYEQYF | TGTGCCAGCGGCCCTTTAACCAGCTCCTACGAGCAGTACTTC
TRBJ1-5 | NA | 16 | TRBV19 | NA | CASSTVGGYSNQPQHF | TGTGCCAGTAGTACCGTTGGGGGGTATAGCAATCAGCCCCAGCATTTT
TRBJ1-1 | NA | 15 | TRBV30 | TRBD1 | CAWGAGQGAHTEAFF | TGTGCCTGGGGGGCAGGACAGGGTGCCCACACTGAAGCTTTCTTT